What follows is one T cell receptor beta chain and its context. Its target is not known. The sample comes from a study of cytomegalovirus exposure and HLA in healthy donors. The primer mix had 60 Vbeta and 13 Jbeta primers. Some clones are missing from TCRdb's copy, which holds only in-frame ones; the method was immunoSEQ multiplex PCR. The repertoire holds around 89,000 clones, with about 85% as singletons. General study results and limits: Most CMV-associated TCR beta chains appeared HLA-restricted in a later analysis. The classifier reportedly diagnosed cytomegalovirus status with high sensitivity and specificity. A previous analysis found most TCR beta V segments productive roughly 90% or roughly 30% of the time. Later examination showed HLA-associated TCR beta chains had greater clonal expansion than equally common others.

The CDR3 has 11 amino acids. The V gene lost 5 bases and the J gene lost 3 bases, with 4 bases spanning the gap. Germline V gives CDR1 DFQATT, CDR2 SNEGSKA (reference sequence). The sequenced sample consisted of PBMCs. The clonotype was recovered from a girl aged 2 to 9 in good health and CMV-seropositive. The chain links TRBV20-1 to TRBJ2-2, with D hard to call. In DNA form, the CDR3 reads TGCAGTGCTCCGTACACCGGGGAGCTGTTTTTT. Its protein product is CSAPYTGELFF.